These 24 T cell receptor beta chains came from one sample sequenced in a study of cytomegalovirus exposure and HLA in healthy donors. A multiplex PCR was run with 60 Vbeta primers and 13 Jbeta primers. Using immunoSEQ multiplex PCR, the repertoire was profiled, and TCRdb retains in-frame clones only, with some absent. In the table there are about 120,000 clones, approximately 70% of which are singletons. Sequencing was performed on PBMCs. Receptor source: a man aged 25-45 years in good health and CMV-seropositive.

This clone has just a few counts. The chain carries TRBV2 and TRBJ2-2, with a tentative D call TRBD2 (6 bases). Trimming shortened V by 4 bases and J by 2 bases, and 11 bases separated the two germline ends. Per germline, CDR1 SNHLY and CDR2 FYNNEI. This CDR3 is 15 amino acids long. As DNA, the CDR3 is TGTGCCAGCAGTGCAGTCGGGAGAAACACCGGGGAGCTGTTTTTT. This sequence encodes CASSAVGRNTGELFF.

In DNA form, the CDR3 reads TGTGCCAGCAGCTCCCCTGGACTGCCTAAGAACACTGAAGCTTTCTTT. Protein sequence: CASSSPGLPKNTEAFF. The V and J genes are TRBV7-3 and TRBJ1-1; D gene ambiguous. The CDR3 length is 16 residues. V was cut by 4 bases and J by 1 base, with 16 bases left in between. CDR1 SGHTA and CDR2 FQGTGA come from the germline V gene.

This clone was detected only a few times. The chain employs TRBV10-3 and TRBJ1-1, with a weak D call TRBD1 (6 bases). Germline V gene sequence: CDR1 ENHRY, CDR2 SYGVKD. V lost 4 bases and J 2 bases, leaving 11 bases between the germline ends. The CDR3 runs 14 residues. The CDR3 region has the DNA TGTGCCATCAGTGGGACACAGGGTAACACTGAAGCTTTCTTT. It is translated as CAISGTQGNTEAFF.

This clone was recorded a few times. V is TRBV9 and J is TRBJ2-3, with D hard to call. V was cut by 4 bases and J by 4 bases, with 10 bases left in between. Germline CDR1 is SGDLS and CDR2 is YYNGEE. This CDR3 comprises 13 residues. The CDR3 is CASSPPVSDTQYF. The CDR3 DNA sequence: TGTGCCAGCAGCCCACCGGTCTCAGATACGCAGTATTTT. Supplemented by reference TRBV9 and TRBJ2-3, the full variable domain reads DSGVTQTPKHLITATGQRVTLRCSPRSGDLSVYWYQQSLDQGLQFLIQYYNGEERAKGNILERFSAQQFPDLHSELNLSSLELGDSALYFCASSPPVSDTQYFGPGTRLTVL.

This clone has only a few counts. This chain joins TRBV11-3 and TRBJ1-1, with D unclear. The CDR3 is 11 amino acids. Trimming removed 3 bases at V and 4 bases at J, with 3 bases between. Germline assignment: CDR1 SGHNT and CDR2 YENEEA. The CDR3 loop is CASSFGTEAFF. In DNA, the CDR3 is TGTGCCAGCAGCTTCGGCACTGAAGCTTTCTTT.

This clone was found a few times. J is TRBJ2-1 and V is TRBV19; 9 nucleotides align to TRBD2. Germline values: CDR1 LNHDA, CDR2 SQIVND (reference sequence). The CDR3 has 15 amino acids. V trimming: 7 bases; J trimming: 5 bases; junction bases outside the gene matches: 9. The CDR3 coding sequence is TGTGCCAGTACCCGCGTTAGCGGGGGTCACAATGAGCAGTTCTTC. Translated, it gives CASTRVSGGHNEQFF.

The V gene is TRBV5-1, the J gene TRBJ2-1, with a tentative D call TRBD2 (6 bases). The CDR3 spans 16 residues. Germline V CDR1 and CDR2: SGHRS, YFSETQ. V was shortened by 1 base and J by 5 bases, with 16 bases between the two germline ends. The CDR3 DNA is TGCGCCAGCAGCTTGTTTGGCCTGGGGGGACACAATGAGCAGTTCTTC. As protein: CASSLFGLGGHNEQFF.

This clone was observed a handful of times. CDR3 residues: CAWSVQAWGNYGYTF. CDR3 sequence (DNA): TGTGCCTGGAGTGTACAGGCCTGGGGTAACTATGGCTACACCTTC. This sequence joins TRBV30 and TRBJ1-2, with a weak D call TRBD1 (5 bases). This CDR3 has 15 amino acids. From germline, CDR1 is GTSNPN and CDR2 SVGIG (reference sequence). The germline V and J ends were trimmed by 0 bases and 1 base, with 12 bases remaining between them. The variable domain in full, completed from reference TRBV30 and TRBJ1-2, reads SQTIHQWPATLVQPVGSPLSLECTVEGTSNPNLYWYRQAAGRGLQLLFYSVGIGQISSEVPQNLSASRPQDRQFILSSKKLLLSDSGFYLCAWSVQAWGNYGYTFGSGTRLTVV.

The chain has TRBV7-2 and TRBJ1-2; 7 bases are a match to TRBD1. The CDR3 has 16 residues. The junction had 7 bases not matched to a gene; V was cut back by 1 base and J by 2 bases. The germline V gene has CDR1 SGHTA and CDR2 FQGNSA. The CDR3 DNA is TGTGCCAGCAGCTTAGTTTATAGGGGGCAAAACTATGGCTACACCTTC. It specifies CASSLVYRGQNYGYTF.

The rearrangement links TRBV27 to TRBJ2-5, with 7 positions matching TRBD1. The CDR3 is 15 residues long. Germline CDR1 is MNHEY and CDR2 is SMNVEV (reference sequence). Trimming took 5 bases from V and 4 from J; bases not matched to a gene: 10. DNA for the CDR3: TGTGCCAGCAGTCCTCGTGAGGGGGCTAGAGAGACCCAGTACTTC. Translated, it gives CASSPREGARETQYF.

The gene calls are TRBV7-9 and TRBJ1-1, with TRBD1 matching 7 bases. The CDR3 sequence is 14 residues long. J was trimmed by 4 bases and V by 2 bases; bases with no gene match: 4. Germline V gene lookup returns CDR1 SEHNR and CDR2 FQNEAQ (reference sequence). The CDR3 region has the DNA TGTGCCAGCAGCTTACTAACAGGGGCCACTGAAGCTTTCTTT. Translation: CASSLLTGATEAFF.

This chain connects TRBV15 to TRBJ2-5; D remains ambiguous. V was cut by 0 bases and J by 3 bases, with 11 bases left in between. The CDR3 runs to 15 residues. Germline V lookup: CDR1 LNHNV, CDR2 YYDKDF (reference sequence). The DNA of the CDR3 is TGTGCCACCAGCAGAGATCGAGGTCGAGAAGAGACCCAGTACTTC. Translating gives CATSRDRGREETQYF.

This clone came up once. This chain connects TRBV28 to TRBJ2-3; D may be TRBD2 (6 bases). CDR3 size: 18 residues. The V and J ends lost 7 bases and 7 bases respectively, with 30 bases between them. Per germline, CDR1 MDHEN and CDR2 SYDVKM. The CDR3 nucleotides read TGTGCCAGCACAAGTTGGAGGTCTCCAATAGCGGATGAAAATACGCAGTATTTT. It yields the protein CASTSWRSPIADENTQYF.

The chain couples TRBV25-1 to TRBJ2-5; D possibly corresponds to TRBD1 (6 bases). Looked up from germline, CDR1 is MGHDK and CDR2 is SYGVNS. V was shortened by 6 bases and J by 4 bases, with 15 bases between the two germline ends. This CDR3 has 14 amino acids. The CDR3 DNA follows: TGTGCCAGCAGGGCCCTCGGCAGGGGAGAGACCCAGTACTTC. Protein: CASRALGRGETQYF.

The chain links TRBV7-3 to TRBJ2-3, with a weak D call TRBD2 (7 bases). The ends were cut back, 0 bases at V and 6 bases at J, with 16 bases in the middle. The CDR3 has 16 amino acids. Germline assignment: CDR1 SGHTA and CDR2 FQGTGA. The CDR3 loop is CASSLTGAGVRDTQYF. As DNA, the CDR3 is TGTGCCAGCAGCTTAACGGGGGCGGGAGTCAGGGATACGCAGTATTTT.

The rearrangement joins TRBV5-1 to TRBJ1-2, with 7 nucleotides matching TRBD1. Germline V CDR1 and CDR2: SGHRS, YFSETQ. The CDR3 runs to 16 residues. Germline trimming cut 4 bases from V and 8 bases from J; bases unmatched to any gene: 17. Here the CDR3 DNA reads TGCGCCAGCAGCATAGGGACAGCTAGTGGCCTACTGGGCTACACCTTC. This encodes CASSIGTASGLLGYTF.

The chain uses TRBV4-1 and TRBJ2-5; 11 positions agree with TRBD2. The V segment lost 3 bases and the J segment 3 bases; nucleotides outside the gene matches: 9. This CDR3 comprises 17 residues. Germline assignment: CDR1 MGHRA and CDR2 YSYEKL. CDR3: CASSQPTSGAKEETQYF. In DNA, the CDR3 is TGCGCCAGCAGCCAGCCGACTAGCGGGGCCAAAGAAGAGACCCAGTACTTC.

This clone showed up just a few times. The rearrangement links TRBV11-3 to TRBJ1-4, with 8 bases matching TRBD1. V lost 3 bases to trimming and J lost 5 bases; unmatched junction nucleotides: 5. Germline V gene lookup returns CDR1 SGHNT and CDR2 YENEEA. CDR3 length: 15 residues. The CDR3 DNA follows: TGTGCCAGCAGCTTGATAGGACAGGGAAATGAAAAACTGTTTTTT. Amino acids: CASSLIGQGNEKLFF.

In its sample, this clone was seen a few times. The CDR3, as DNA: TGTGCCAGCAGTCCGGGGGACCTTTACAATGAGCAGTTCTTC. This translates into CASSPGDLYNEQFF. The rearrangement uses TRBV27 and TRBJ2-1, with D perhaps matching TRBD2 (6 bases). The length of the CDR3 is 14 residues. Trimming left V 5 bases short and J 4 bases short, with 12 bases between. Germline V gene data show CDR1 as MNHEY and CDR2 as SMNVEV (reference sequence).

There are a few counts of this clone. The V gene is TRBV19, the J gene TRBJ1-5; the match to TRBD1 covers 9 bases. The CDR3 totals 17 residues. The trim removed 3 bases at V and 6 bases at J, leaving 12 bases unmatched. Germline CDR1 and CDR2: LNHDA and SQIVND (reference sequence). The CDR3 coding sequence is TGTGCCAGTAGTATTCCGCCTTACATGGGACAGGGTCAGCCCCAGCATTTT. This gives the protein CASSIPPYMGQGQPQHF.

This clone was counted once. This sequence joins TRBV29-1 and TRBJ1-1; 8 bases agree with TRBD1. Germline lookup yields CDR1 SQVTM and CDR2 ANQGSEA. The length of the CDR3 is 14 residues. V was clipped by 6 bases and J by 0 bases; unmatched bases: 6. This CDR3 is CSVRRDRMNTEAFF. CDR3 sequence (DNA): TGCAGCGTGCGACGGGACAGGATGAACACTGAAGCTTTCTTT.

The gene calls are TRBV4-1 and TRBJ1-2, with TRBD1 as a possible D gene (6 bases). Trimming took 4 bases from V and 6 from J, leaving 9 bases between them. The CDR3 loop spans 12 amino acids. Germline V CDR1 and CDR2: MGHRA, YSYEKL. CDR3 loop: CASSRRQDGYTF. CDR3 DNA sequence: TGCGCCAGCAGCCGGAGACAGGATGGCTACACCTTC.

The chain is built from TRBV11-1 and TRBJ1-2; possibly TRBD1 for D (5 bases). From germline, CDR1 is SGHAT and CDR2 FQDESV (reference sequence). The V end lost 5 bases, the J end lost 4 bases, and 20 bases lay between the germline ends. This CDR3 has 16 residues. DNA for the CDR3: TGTGCCAGCAGCCCGGGGGGGACGGACATTTTCTATGGCTACACCTTC. Protein sequence: CASSPGGTDIFYGYTF. The full variable domain, with the rest looked up from reference TRBV11-1 and TRBJ1-2, is EAEVAQSPRYKITEKSQAVAFWCDPISGHATLYWYRQILGQGPELLVQFQDESVVDDSQLPKDRFSAERLKGVDSTLKIQPAELGDSAMYLCASSPGGTDIFYGYTFGSGTRLTVV.

The chain couples TRBV5-6 to TRBJ2-3; a weak D match, TRBD2 (6 bases). Germline CDR1 reads SGHDT; CDR2 reads YYEEEE. The V end was cut by 4 bases, the J end by 0 bases, with 9 bases between. The CDR3 runs 14 residues. The CDR3 nucleotides read TGTGCCAGCAGCAGGACTACGAGCACAGATACGCAGTATTTT. The encoded protein is CASSRTTSTDTQYF.